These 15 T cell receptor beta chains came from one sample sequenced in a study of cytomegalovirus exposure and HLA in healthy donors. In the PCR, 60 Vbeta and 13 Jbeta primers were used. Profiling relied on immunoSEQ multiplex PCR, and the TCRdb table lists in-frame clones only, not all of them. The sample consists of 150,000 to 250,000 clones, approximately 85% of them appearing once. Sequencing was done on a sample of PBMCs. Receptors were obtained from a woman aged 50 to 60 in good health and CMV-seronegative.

Here the CDR3 reads CASSPSGLAGAGELFF. Here the CDR3 DNA reads TGTGCCAGCAGCCCAAGCGGACTAGCGGGGGCCGGGGAGCTGTTTTTT. The V call is TRBV14, the J call TRBJ2-2; 13 positions match TRBD2. The CDR3 sequence is 16 residues long. Trimming took 4 bases from V and 6 from J; bases not matched to a gene: 5. Germline CDR1 and CDR2: SGHDN and FVKESK.

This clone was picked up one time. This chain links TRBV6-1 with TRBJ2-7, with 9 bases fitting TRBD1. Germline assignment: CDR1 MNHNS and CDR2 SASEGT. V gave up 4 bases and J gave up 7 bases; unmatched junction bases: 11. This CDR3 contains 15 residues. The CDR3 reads CASSGRPGQGGEQYF. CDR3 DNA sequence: TGTGCCAGCAGTGGAAGACCGGGACAGGGTGGGGAGCAGTACTTC.

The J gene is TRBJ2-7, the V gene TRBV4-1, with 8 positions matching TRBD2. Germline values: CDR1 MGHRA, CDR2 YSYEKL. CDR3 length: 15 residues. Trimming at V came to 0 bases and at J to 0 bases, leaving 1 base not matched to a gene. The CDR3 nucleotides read TGCGCCAGCAGCCAAGATACTAGCGGCTCCTACGAGCAGTACTTC. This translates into CASSQDTSGSYEQYF.

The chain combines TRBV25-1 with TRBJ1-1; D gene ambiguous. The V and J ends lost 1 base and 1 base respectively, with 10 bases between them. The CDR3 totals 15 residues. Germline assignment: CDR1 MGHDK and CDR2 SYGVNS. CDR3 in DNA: TGTGCCAGCAGTGAATTAGGGAGGGCGAACACTGAAGCTTTCTTT. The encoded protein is CASSELGRANTEAFF.

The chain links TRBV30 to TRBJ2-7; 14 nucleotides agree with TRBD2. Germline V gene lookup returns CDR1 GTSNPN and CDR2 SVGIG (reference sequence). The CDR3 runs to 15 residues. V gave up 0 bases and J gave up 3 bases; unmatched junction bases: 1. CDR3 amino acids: CAWSVGTSGSYEQYF. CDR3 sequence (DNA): TGTGCCTGGAGTGTGGGGACTAGCGGGAGCTACGAGCAGTACTTC.

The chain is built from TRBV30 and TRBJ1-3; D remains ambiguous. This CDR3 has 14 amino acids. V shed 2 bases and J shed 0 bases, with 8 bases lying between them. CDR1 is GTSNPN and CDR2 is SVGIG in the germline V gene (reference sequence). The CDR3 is CAWSLKSSGNTIYF. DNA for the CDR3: TGTGCCTGGAGTTTGAAGAGCTCTGGAAACACCATATATTTT. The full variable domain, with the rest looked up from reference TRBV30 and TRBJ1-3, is SQTIHQWPATLVQPVGSPLSLECTVEGTSNPNLYWYRQAAGRGLQLLFYSVGIGQISSEVPQNLSASRPQDRQFILSSKKLLLSDSGFYLCAWSLKSSGNTIYFGEGSWLTVV.

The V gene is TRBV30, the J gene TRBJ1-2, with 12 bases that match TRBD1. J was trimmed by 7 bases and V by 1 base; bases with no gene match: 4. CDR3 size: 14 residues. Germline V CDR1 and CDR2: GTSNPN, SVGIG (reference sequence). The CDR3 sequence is CAWSGGQGAFGYTF. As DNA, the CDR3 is TGTGCCTGGAGTGGGGGACAGGGGGCTTTTGGCTACACCTTC.

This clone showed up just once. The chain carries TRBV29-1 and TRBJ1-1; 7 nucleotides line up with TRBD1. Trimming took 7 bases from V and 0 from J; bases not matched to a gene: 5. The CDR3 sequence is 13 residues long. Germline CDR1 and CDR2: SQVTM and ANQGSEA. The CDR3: CSDRTGLNTEAFF. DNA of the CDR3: TGCAGCGACCGGACAGGCCTGAACACTGAAGCTTTCTTT.

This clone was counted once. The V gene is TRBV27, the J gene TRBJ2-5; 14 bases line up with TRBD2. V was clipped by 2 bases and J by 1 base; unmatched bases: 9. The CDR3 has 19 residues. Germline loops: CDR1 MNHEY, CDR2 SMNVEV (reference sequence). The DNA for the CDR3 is TGTGCCAGCAGTTTAAGGAGCCTGGGACTAGCGGGGGCCCAAGAGACCCAGTACTTC. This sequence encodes CASSLRSLGLAGAQETQYF.

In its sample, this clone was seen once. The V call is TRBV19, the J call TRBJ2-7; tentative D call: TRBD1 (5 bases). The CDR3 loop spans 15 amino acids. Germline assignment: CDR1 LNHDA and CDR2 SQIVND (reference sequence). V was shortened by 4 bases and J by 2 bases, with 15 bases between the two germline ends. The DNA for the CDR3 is TGTGCCAGTAGTACGGTAGACAGCACAACCTACGAGCAGTACTTC. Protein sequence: CASSTVDSTTYEQYF.

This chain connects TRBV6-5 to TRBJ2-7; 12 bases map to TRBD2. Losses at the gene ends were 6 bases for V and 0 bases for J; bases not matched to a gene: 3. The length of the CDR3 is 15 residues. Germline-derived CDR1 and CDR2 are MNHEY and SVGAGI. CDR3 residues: CASSQGLAGSYEQYF. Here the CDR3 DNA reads TGTGCCAGCAGCCAGGGACTAGCGGGCTCCTACGAGCAGTACTTC.

CDR3 nucleotides: TGTGCCAGCAGCTTAGGCTACAGCTCCTACAATGAGCAGTTCTTC. This encodes CASSLGYSSYNEQFF. The chain joins TRBV7-2 to TRBJ2-1; no clear D gene. The CDR3 is 15 residues long. The germline V and J ends were trimmed by 1 base and 0 bases, with 7 bases remaining between them. The V gene's germline CDR1 is SGHTA and CDR2 FQGNSA.

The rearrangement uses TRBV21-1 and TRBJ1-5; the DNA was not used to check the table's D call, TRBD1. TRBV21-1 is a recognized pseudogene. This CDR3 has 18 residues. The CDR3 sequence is CASSTTGQARSRNQPQHF. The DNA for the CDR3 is TGTGCCAGCAGCACTACAGGACAGGCCCGGAGTCGCAATCAGCCCCAGCATTTT.

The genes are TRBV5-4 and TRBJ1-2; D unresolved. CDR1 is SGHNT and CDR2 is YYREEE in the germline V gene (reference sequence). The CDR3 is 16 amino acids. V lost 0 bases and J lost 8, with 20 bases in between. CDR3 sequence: CASSLEGSPAGGGYTF. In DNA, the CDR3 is TGTGCCAGCAGCTTGGAGGGCAGCCCCGCGGGAGGGGGCTACACCTTC.

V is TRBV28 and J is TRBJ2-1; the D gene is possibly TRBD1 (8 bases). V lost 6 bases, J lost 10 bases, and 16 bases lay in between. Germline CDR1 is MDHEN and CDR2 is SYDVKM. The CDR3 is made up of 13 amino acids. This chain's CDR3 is CASRNTQGGEQFF. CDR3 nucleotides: TGTGCCAGCAGAAATACACAGGGGGGGGAGCAGTTCTTC.